Listed here are 20 T cell receptor beta chains from one sample, sequenced in a study of molecular identifiers for immune sequencing clone quantification. Using its own MiXCR run on the PCR reads, TCRdb lists one record per CDR3 protein. The sample yields hundreds of thousands of distinct CDR3 sequences, 25% seen once. Sequencing was performed on naive CD8+ T cells from blood, with Jurkat cell RNA spiked in. The subset was: FACS-sorted CD8+CD4-CCR7+CD45RA+ naive T cells. The receptors come from a human donor in good health. Some libraries in this study had Jurkat cell RNA spiked in.

This clonotype was counted a few times. V is TRBV20-1 and J is TRBJ2-7, with D uncertain. Germline V gene data show CDR1 as DFQATT and CDR2 as SNEGSKA (reference sequence). Trimming cost V 0 bases and J 5 bases, with 17 bases left between them. The CDR3 contains 15 residues. The CDR3 DNA reads as TGCAGTGCTAGAGAGACCGGGCCCCGTCTCCACGAGCAGTACTTC. Translation gives CSARETGPRLHEQYF.

This clonotype was seen a few times. The rearrangement links TRBV10-3 to TRBJ2-7, with a tentative D call TRBD2 (5 bases). Germline V CDR1 and CDR2: ENHRY, SYGVKD. The CDR3 is 13 residues long. V lost 6 bases, J lost 0 bases, and 9 bases lay in between. The CDR3 spells CAIREGSSYEQYF. As DNA, the CDR3 is TGTGCCATCAGAGAGGGCAGCTCCTACGAGCAGTACTTC.

In this sample, this clonotype turned up many times. This rearrangement joins TRBV12-3 or TRBV12-4 to TRBJ1-1; D unclear. V was clipped by 3 bases and J by 3 bases, with 11 bases between them. CDR3 length equals 14 residues. The CDR3 coding sequence is TGTGCCAGCAGTTTTTGGGATCTTGACACTGAAGCTTTCTTT. This encodes CASSFWDLDTEAFF.

On this clonotype itself: A much larger clonotype is one base distant, so this may be a read error. This chain connects TRBV6-6 to TRBJ2-2; D is undetermined. Germline values: CDR1 MNHNY, CDR2 SVGAGI (reference sequence). The CDR3 spans 12 residues. V gave up 2 bases and J gave up 8 bases, with 6 bases separating them. The CDR3 loop reads CASSYPGGELFF. DNA for the CDR3: TGTGCCAGCAGTTACCCTGGAGGGGAGCTGTTTTTT.

This clonotype appeared a few times. The chain couples TRBV28 to TRBJ1-3; no clear D. CDR3 size: 12 residues. Germline V CDR1 and CDR2: MDHEN, SYDVKM. Trimming removed 8 bases at V and 2 bases at J, with 7 bases between. The CDR3 DNA follows: TGTGCCAGCCTGAGCCCTGGAAACACCATATATTTT. Its translation: CASLSPGNTIYF. Combining the CDR3 with reference TRBV28 and TRBJ1-3 gives the whole variable domain DVKVTQSSRYLVKRTGEKVFLECVQDMDHENMFWYRQDPGLGLRLIYFSYDVKMKEKGDIPEGYSVSREKKERFSLILESASTNQTSMYLCASLSPGNTIYFGEGSWLTVV.

The rearrangement joins TRBV5-6 to TRBJ1-2; perhaps TRBD1 as D (5 bases). V lost 3 bases and J 1 base, leaving 16 bases between the germline ends. In germline, CDR1 is SGHDT, CDR2 YYEEEE. The CDR3 sequence is 16 residues long. CDR3 DNA sequence: TGTGCCAGCAGCTCCCAGACAGTACCTTATAACTATGGCTACACCTTC. As protein: CASSSQTVPYNYGYTF.

In its sample, this clonotype was seen many times. The chain couples TRBV7-9 to TRBJ2-7; a possible D gene is TRBD1 (6 bases). There are 14 residues in the CDR3. The V and J ends lost 5 bases and 7 bases respectively, with 18 bases between them. From germline, CDR1 is SEHNR and CDR2 FQNEAQ (reference sequence). CDR3 nucleotide sequence: TGTGCCAGCAGCCCCCAAGGGGGACCCGGGGAGCAGTACTTC. Its translation: CASSPQGGPGEQYF.

This clonotype was detected only a few times. This chain uses TRBV30 with TRBJ1-2; D gene ambiguous. Germline CDR1 reads GTSNPN; CDR2 reads SVGIG (reference sequence). V gave up 0 bases and J gave up 7 bases, with 9 bases separating them. This CDR3 comprises 12 residues. The CDR3 DNA follows: TGTGCCTGGAGTGTCAGCAGTAGTGGCTACACCTTC. It translates to CAWSVSSSGYTF.

The chain couples TRBV3-1 to TRBJ2-1; a weak D match, TRBD2 (6 bases). The germline V gene encodes CDR1 LGHDT and CDR2 YNNKEL (reference sequence). V was trimmed by 1 base and J by 8 bases, leaving 15 bases between them. The CDR3 is 15 amino acids. Written as DNA, the CDR3 is TGTGCCAGCAGCCAAGTTGCACTAGCCGTGGATGAGCAGTTCTTC. Translation: CASSQVALAVDEQFF.

The rearrangement links TRBV28 to TRBJ2-1; 7 bases align to TRBD2. This CDR3 contains 15 residues. CDR1 is MDHEN, CDR2 SYDVKM, per germline. The trim removed 6 bases at V and 5 bases at J, leaving 10 bases unmatched. As DNA, the CDR3 is TGTGCCAGCAGCCTCCGGGACTACCTAAACAATGAGCAGTTCTTC. Its protein product is CASSLRDYLNNEQFF.

J is TRBJ2-2 and V is TRBV6-2 or TRBV6-3; 7 bases fit TRBD2. CDR1 and CDR2 (germline): MNHEY, SVGEGT. Losses at the gene ends were 7 bases for V and 0 bases for J; bases not matched to a gene: 2. This CDR3 has 14 residues. CDR3 region: CASKRDPNTGELFF. The CDR3 nucleotides read TGTGCCAGCAAGCGGGACCCGAACACCGGGGAGCTGTTTTTT.

This clonotype has a handful of counts. The chain links TRBV27 to TRBJ2-3; the D is unclear. V was shortened by 3 bases and J by 0 bases, with 7 bases between the two germline ends. Looked up from germline, CDR1 is MNHEY and CDR2 is SMNVEV (reference sequence). The CDR3 covers 14 residues. The CDR3 nucleotides read TGTGCCAGCAGTTTTTCGGATAGCACAGATACGCAGTATTTT. This codes for CASSFSDSTDTQYF.

This clonotype was recorded many times. The chain couples TRBV7-2 to TRBJ2-7; 9 nucleotides line up with TRBD1. CDR3 size: 15 residues. V dropped 5 bases and J dropped 2; count of bases not matched to a gene: 7. Germline V gene data show CDR1 as SGHTA and CDR2 as FQGNSA. The CDR3 nucleotides read TGTGCCAGCAGCCCGGGACAGGGAAACCCCTACGAGCAGTACTTC. Its translation: CASSPGQGNPYEQYF.

Notes on this clonotype: A clone one base away is much larger, so this may be a read error. The V and J genes are TRBV4-1 and TRBJ2-3, with 16 bases identical to TRBD2. V gave up 4 bases and J gave up 4 bases; unmatched junction bases: 11. This CDR3 spans 19 amino acids. The V gene's germline CDR1 is MGHRA and CDR2 YSYEKL. The CDR3 DNA follows: TGCGCCAGCAGCCCCGGGACTAGCGGGGGGGCCCCCCCCCCAGATACGCAGTATTTT. This encodes CASSPGTSGGAPPPDTQYF.

The J gene is TRBJ2-1, the V gene TRBV12-3 or TRBV12-4; D unclear. V was pared by 3 bases and J by 9 bases, with 9 bases between. The CDR3 consists of 12 residues. The CDR3: CASSLGYSEQFF. The CDR3 bases are TGTGCCAGCAGTTTGGGGTATAGTGAGCAGTTCTTC.

This clonotype was detected ten times or more. The V call is TRBV7-9, the J call TRBJ1-2; D not resolved. Germline V gene data show CDR1 as SEHNR and CDR2 as FQNEAQ (reference sequence). CDR3 length: 14 residues. The V end lost 2 bases, the J end lost 4 bases, and 11 bases lay between the germline ends. The CDR3 spells CASSLRTVAYGYTF. The CDR3 coding sequence is TGTGCCAGCAGCTTAAGGACGGTAGCCTATGGCTACACCTTC. The whole variable domain, filled in from reference TRBV7-9 and TRBJ1-2, reads DTGVSQNPRHKITKRGQNVTFRCDPISEHNRLYWYRQTLGQGPEFLTYFQNEAQLEKSRLLSDRFSAERPKGSFSTLEIQRTEQGDSAMYLCASSLRTVAYGYTFGSGTRLTVV.

V gene TRBV28 combines with J gene TRBJ2-7; no reliable D call. The CDR3 extends over 14 amino acids. Between the trimmed V and J ends, which lost 8 bases and 2 bases, there was a span of 16 bases. CDR1 is MDHEN and CDR2 is SYDVKM in the germline V gene. The DNA of the CDR3 is TGTGCCAGCGACGCCACCCCCCTAGCCTACGAGCAGTACTTC. It yields the protein CASDATPLAYEQYF.

The sample holds a few counts of this clonotype. The chain is built from TRBV6-5 and TRBJ1-1; 7 nucleotides agree with TRBD1. Trimming took 7 bases from V and 3 from J; bases not matched to a gene: 5. This CDR3 is 13 amino acids long. Germline V gene data show CDR1 as MNHEY and CDR2 as SVGAGI. Here the CDR3 reads CASTGGKYTEAFF. The CDR3 DNA is TGTGCCAGCACAGGGGGGAAGTACACTGAAGCTTTCTTT.

This chain links TRBV30 with TRBJ2-1, with D uncertain. The CDR3 spans 15 residues. Germline V gene sequence: CDR1 GTSNPN, CDR2 SVGIG (reference sequence). V lost 5 bases and J 0 bases, leaving 14 bases between the germline ends. CDR3 amino acids: CAWWATASSYNEQFF. The CDR3 DNA is TGTGCCTGGTGGGCCACGGCTAGCTCCTACAATGAGCAGTTCTTC. Full variable domain (remainder filled in from reference TRBV30 and TRBJ2-1): SQTIHQWPATLVQPVGSPLSLECTVEGTSNPNLYWYRQAAGRGLQLLFYSVGIGQISSEVPQNLSASRPQDRQFILSSKKLLLSDSGFYLCAWWATASSYNEQFFGPGTRLTVL.

This clonotype was found many times. The V and J genes are TRBV4-1 and TRBJ2-7; the match to TRBD2 covers 8 bases. V dropped 5 bases and J dropped 2; count of bases not matched to a gene: 8. Germline loops: CDR1 MGHRA, CDR2 YSYEKL. There are 15 residues in the CDR3. DNA for the CDR3: TGCGCCAGCAGCGGAAGTAGCGGGGTAGCCTACGAGCAGTACTTC. Its protein is CASSGSSGVAYEQYF.